This T cell receptor (beta chain) was captured by sequencing in a study of graft-versus-host responses after intestinal transplantation. The CDR3 spans 14 residues. Germline V gene lookup returns CDR1 SEHNR and CDR2 FQNEAQ (reference sequence). V was trimmed by 3 bases and J by 0 bases, leaving 8 bases between them. General study results and limits: The authors found GvH clones in recipient marrow, some appearing first in ileum or blood.

Data came from immunoSEQ multiplex PCR; TCRdb stores just in-frame clones and leaves some out. This table holds 8,500 to 11,000 clones, just over 30% found once. Both CD3+CD4+ and CD3+CD8+ responders that were proliferating and CFSE-low underwent sorting after the reaction. V gene TRBV7-9 combines with J gene TRBJ1-1; unclear D gene. This sequence was found in a human patient who was an organ donor for intestinal transplantation. This specimen was alloreactive CD4+ T cells from a mixed lymphocyte reaction culture, taken before transplantation. Described subset: CFSE-low proliferating T cells sorted from approximately 6-day pre-transplant mixed lymphocyte reaction (GvH or HvG direction). CDR3 region: CASSLGQVNTEAFF. Here the CDR3 DNA reads TGTGCCAGCAGCTTGGGTCAGGTGAACACTGAAGCTTTCTTT.